The 24 T cell receptor beta chains in this list originate from one sample, sequenced in a study of T cell repertoires in cytomegalovirus infection. MiXCR, applied by TCRdb to the reads, yields one record per CDR3 protein. The table records 450,000 to 650,000 distinct CDR3 sequences, about 26% of them present only once. The material sequenced was PBMCs. These receptors were collected from a human donor in good health (CMV status not recorded). Some clones in this sample may be carry-over from other donors' samples.

The sample holds one count of this clonotype. A much bigger clone sits one base away, suggesting this may be a read error. This sequence joins TRBV7-2 and TRBJ1-5; tentative D call: TRBD1 (5 bases). This CDR3 spans 18 amino acids. Germline V gene data show CDR1 as SGHTA and CDR2 as FQGNSA. CDR3 in DNA: TGTGCCAGCAGCTTAGATTTTGGAACAGGATTTTTCGATCAGTCCCAGCATTTT. Amino acid sequence: CASSLDFGTGFFDQSQHF.

This clonotype was seen many times. The rearrangement links TRBV7-2 to TRBJ2-4; TRBD2 matches at 10 bases. Trimming took 5 bases from V and 4 from J; bases not matched to a gene: 11. This CDR3 spans 17 amino acids. Looked up from germline, CDR1 is SGHTA and CDR2 is FQGNSA. CDR3 coding DNA: TGTGCCAGCAGCCGGGTCGTGGCTAGCGGGAGTAAAAACATTCAGTACTTC. It translates to CASSRVVASGSKNIQYF.

For the CDR3, the DNA is TGTGCCAGCAGTTACTTAGCGGGAGTTGCAGATACGCAGTATTTT. Residues: CASSYLAGVADTQYF. This chain connects TRBV6-5 to TRBJ2-3; TRBD2 matches at 9 bases. The CDR3 is 15 amino acids. J was trimmed by 4 bases and V by 1 base; bases with no gene match: 3. Germline CDR1 reads MNHEY; CDR2 reads SVGAGI.

The chain joins TRBV5-4 to TRBJ2-1; 16 positions agree with TRBD2. V gave up 4 bases and J gave up 8 bases; unmatched junction bases: 6. Germline V lookup: CDR1 SGHNT, CDR2 YYREEE (reference sequence). CDR3 length equals 16 residues. The CDR3, as DNA: TGTGCCAGCAGCCAGGGACTAGCGGGAGGGCCCTATGAGCAGTTCTTC. Translated, it gives CASSQGLAGGPYEQFF.

The table lists this clonotype with many counts. J is TRBJ2-2 and V is TRBV7-2, with 7 bases matching TRBD1. The CDR3 covers 13 residues. Germline trimming cut 5 bases from V and 7 bases from J; bases unmatched to any gene: 4. Germline CDR1 is SGHTA and CDR2 is FQGNSA. CDR3 amino acids: CASSLGTVGELFF. CDR3 coding DNA: TGTGCCAGCAGCCTGGGGACAGTCGGGGAGCTGTTTTTT.

J is TRBJ1-5 and V is TRBV18; no definite D call. Trimming took 0 bases from V and 1 from J, leaving 13 bases between them. In germline, CDR1 is KGHSH, CDR2 LQKENI. The CDR3 totals 17 residues. The CDR3 sequence: CASSPPNSPGSNQPQHF. The CDR3 region has the DNA TGTGCCAGCTCACCACCGAATTCTCCGGGGAGCAATCAGCCCCAGCATTTT.

This clonotype was counted a single time. The rearrangement links TRBV19 to TRBJ2-1; TRBD2 matches at 9 bases. The V gene end was trimmed by 1 base and the J gene end by 6 bases; junction bases not matched to a gene: 4. The CDR3 sequence is 15 residues long. Germline CDR1 and CDR2: LNHDA and SQIVND (reference sequence). In DNA form, the CDR3 reads TGTGCCAGTAGTATAGTAGCGGGAGCGATCAATGAGCAGTTCTTC. This translates into CASSIVAGAINEQFF. Full variable domain (remainder filled in from reference TRBV19 and TRBJ2-1): DGGITQSPKYLFRKEGQNVTLSCEQNLNHDAMYWYRQDPGQGLRLIYYSQIVNDFQKGDIAEGYSVSREKKESFPLTVTSAQKNPTAFYLCASSIVAGAINEQFFGPGTRLTVL.

The chain carries TRBV7-2 and TRBJ1-3; D perhaps matches TRBD1 (5 bases). Germline V gene data show CDR1 as SGHTA and CDR2 as FQGNSA. Trimming stripped 3 bases from V and 2 bases from J, with 14 bases between. The length of the CDR3 is 16 residues. CDR3 DNA: TGTGCCAGCAGCTTGACACCAGGGAGGCCTGGAAACACCATATATTTT. Translated: CASSLTPGRPGNTIYF.

This clonotype was recorded a few times. The chain has TRBV6-2 or TRBV6-3 and TRBJ2-1; 10 bases map to TRBD2. The CDR3 length is 15 residues. With V trimmed by 6 bases and J by 5 bases, 7 bases remained unmatched. Germline V gives CDR1 MNHEY, CDR2 SVGEGT. As DNA, the CDR3 is TGTGCCAGCAGGCTAGCGGGGGCCTTCCACAATGAGCAGTTCTTC. This sequence encodes CASRLAGAFHNEQFF.

The chain uses TRBV20-1 and TRBJ2-1; 9 bases line up with TRBD1. The CDR3 is 13 residues long. Looked up from germline, CDR1 is DFQATT and CDR2 is SNEGSKA (reference sequence). The trim removed 5 bases at V and 7 bases at J, leaving 6 bases unmatched. CDR3 sequence reads: CSASGTGLNEQFF. CDR3 sequence (DNA): TGCAGTGCTTCCGGGACAGGGTTGAATGAGCAGTTCTTC.

The J gene is TRBJ2-7, the V gene TRBV7-6, with a possible D match to TRBD2 (6 bases). CDR3 size: 18 residues. Germline V gene sequence: CDR1 SGHVS, CDR2 FNYEAQ. CDR3 DNA sequence: TGTGCTAGCAGCTTAGGAGGGGACGAGGAGGGTCAATCCTACGAGCAGTACGTC. Residues: CASSLGGDEEGQSYEQYV.

Only a few counts were recorded for this clonotype. One end of the junction varies from germline; a read error may be responsible. The gene calls are TRBV18 and TRBJ1-1, with D uncertain. Germline V CDR1 and CDR2: KGHSH, LQKENI. This CDR3 comprises 15 residues. The CDR3 coding sequence is TGTGCAAGCTCACCGTTAAGCGGGGAGGTCACTGAAGCTTTCTTT. It translates to CASSPLSGEVTEAFF.

The rearrangement joins TRBV20-1 to TRBJ1-2; 11 bases match TRBD1. The CDR3 runs 14 residues. CDR1 and CDR2 (germline): DFQATT, SNEGSKA (reference sequence). V lost 5 bases to trimming and J lost 3 bases; unmatched junction nucleotides: 5. CDR3 sequence (DNA): TGCAGTGCTTCAGGGGACAGGGGGTACTATGGCTACACCTTC. Protein: CSASGDRGYYGYTF.

This clonotype was seen a few times. The chain carries TRBV24-1 and TRBJ2-1, with 10 bases fitting TRBD2. The CDR3 totals 17 residues. The V and J ends lost 0 bases and 5 bases, in that order; junction bases with no gene match: 6. Germline CDR1 reads KGHDR; CDR2 reads SFDVKD. CDR3: CATSDLPTSGTNNEQFF. The CDR3 nucleotides are TGTGCCACCAGTGATTTGCCCACTAGCGGGACGAACAATGAGCAGTTCTTC.

This clonotype has more than one count but fewer than ten. This CDR3 is CASSQQGTPEAFF. The CDR3 DNA reads as TGTGCCAGCTCTCAACAGGGGACCCCTGAAGCTTTCTTT. The chain combines TRBV28 with TRBJ1-1; 7 bases match TRBD1. This CDR3 has 13 residues. With V trimmed by 8 bases and J by 6 bases, 9 bases remained unmatched. The germline CDR1 and CDR2 sequences are MDHEN and SYDVKM.

The chain links TRBV12-3 or TRBV12-4 to TRBJ1-2; D unclear. The ends were cut back, 3 bases at V and 3 bases at J, with 11 bases in the middle. The length of the CDR3 is 14 residues. DNA for the CDR3: TGTGCCAGCAGTTTGCATAGCCTAGACTATGGCTACACCTTC. This codes for CASSLHSLDYGYTF.

CDR3 amino acids: CASSSWGNNEQFF. Written as DNA, the CDR3 is TGTGCCAGTAGTTCCTGGGGGAACAATGAGCAGTTCTTC. V usage is TRBV19 and J usage is TRBJ2-1; D may correspond to TRBD1 or TRBD2 (5 bases each). Deletions cut 5 bases from V and 5 bases from J, with 10 bases between. Germline lookup yields CDR1 LNHDA and CDR2 SQIVND (reference sequence). CDR3 length equals 13 residues.

The CDR3 DNA follows: TGTGCCAGCAGTTACTCGACAGCTTACGAGCAGTACGTC. This gives the protein CASSYSTAYEQYV. This sequence joins TRBV6-2 or TRBV6-3 and TRBJ2-7, with TRBD1 as a possible D gene (5 bases). This CDR3 has 13 residues. V was shortened by 0 bases and J by 4 bases, with 7 bases between the two germline ends. The germline V gene has CDR1 MNHEY and CDR2 SVGEGT.

V is TRBV7-2 and J is TRBJ2-1; TRBD2 matches 8 bases. This CDR3 spans 12 amino acids. Per germline, CDR1 SGHTA and CDR2 FQGNSA. V lost 5 bases and J lost 16; bases outside the gene matches: 10. CDR3 coding DNA: TGTGCCAGCAGCCTTATCGGACTAGCTAAATTCTTC. This codes for CASSLIGLAKFF.

The table lists this clonotype with a few counts. The chain employs TRBV6-1 and TRBJ2-1, with 11 bases lining up with TRBD2. Germline trimming cut 6 bases from V and 8 bases from J; bases unmatched to any gene: 12. The CDR3 runs to 16 residues. The germline CDR1 and CDR2 sequences are MNHNS and SASEGT. CDR3 nucleotide sequence: TGTGCCAGCAGCCCCCAGACGGTAGCGGGAGGGGATGAGCAGTTCTTC. It yields the protein CASSPQTVAGGDEQFF.

The rearrangement joins TRBV13 to TRBJ2-3, with D perhaps given as TRBD1 or TRBD2 (5 bases each). Trimming left V 3 bases short and J 6 bases short, with 28 bases between. This CDR3 spans 19 amino acids. Germline V gene lookup returns CDR1 PRHDT and CDR2 FYEKMQ (reference sequence). CDR3 sequence: CASSFSFEGDPQNQDTQYF. In DNA, the CDR3 is TGTGCCAGCAGCTTCAGCTTCGAAGGGGACCCTCAAAACCAGGATACGCAGTATTTT.

There are a few counts of this clonotype. V gene TRBV5-6 combines with J gene TRBJ2-2, with D uncertain. The V and J ends lost 4 bases and 0 bases respectively, with 10 bases between them. CDR3 size: 15 residues. Looked up from germline, CDR1 is SGHDT and CDR2 is YYEEEE. CDR3 amino acids: CASSMTPANTGELFF. CDR3 DNA: TGTGCCAGCAGCATGACGCCTGCGAACACCGGGGAGCTGTTTTTT.

The chain recombines TRBV20-1 with TRBJ1-2; 10 nucleotides align to TRBD1. The CDR3 sequence is 16 residues long. V gave up 0 bases and J gave up 3 bases; unmatched junction bases: 7. Germline V lookup: CDR1 DFQATT, CDR2 SNEGSKA (reference sequence). Here the CDR3 DNA reads TGCAGTGCTAGAGATCTCGGGGACAGGGGTTACTATGGCTACACCTTC. Protein: CSARDLGDRGYYGYTF.

This clonotype was counted a few times. The chain is built from TRBV5-6 and TRBJ2-5; 7 positions agree with TRBD1. The V gene's germline CDR1 is SGHDT and CDR2 YYEEEE. The V and J ends lost 4 bases and 5 bases, in that order; junction bases with no gene match: 5. The CDR3 consists of 13 residues. CDR3 region: CASSDGQEETQYF. The CDR3 DNA reads as TGTGCCAGCAGCGATGGACAGGAGGAGACCCAGTACTTC.